These T cell receptor beta chains were read from a single sample in a study of cytomegalovirus exposure and HLA in healthy donors. This table comes from immunoSEQ multiplex PCR, and its TCRdb copy is limited to in-frame clones, with some not included. The profile shows tens of thousands of clones, under 98% of them singletons. The sequenced material came from PBMCs. The origin of the receptors is a man younger than 40 in good health and CMV-seropositive. CDR3s include the opening cysteine and the closing phenylalanine or tryptophan. The D gene is left open where the match is weak. The listing skips clone size in some rows; elsewhere it reads once, few, many or a size class.

TRBD2	NA	TRBV5-1	TRBJ2-1	CASSLGTLAGGGNEQFF	TGCGCCAGCAGCTTGGGAACACTAGCGGGAGGGGGGAATGAGCAGTTCTTC
TRBD1	NA	TRBV13	TRBJ2-2	CASSPRTGTGLGELFF	TGTGCCAGCAGCCCCCGGACCGGGACAGGGCTCGGGGAGCTGTTTTTT
TRBD2	NA	TRBV11-2	TRBJ2-1	CASGLARGGEQFF	TGTGCCAGCGGACTAGCGAGAGGGGGTGAGCAGTTCTTC
TRBD1	NA	TRBV4-3	TRBJ2-1	CASSQDHRTRGPQFF	TGCGCCAGCAGCCAGGACCACCGAACCAGGGGGCCGCAGTTCTTC
NA	NA	TRBV30	TRBJ1-3	CAWSQGAGNTIYF	TGTGCCTGGTCTCAGGGTGCAGGAAACACCATATATTTT
NA	NA	TRBV13	TRBJ2-3	CASSPDSMGTQYF	TGTGCCAGCAGCCCGGACAGTATGGGTACGCAGTATTTT
TRBD2	NA	TRBV7-9	TRBJ2-7	CASSSLKWEGLTYEQYF	TGTGCCAGCAGTTCCCTTAAGTGGGAGGGCCTTACCTACGAGCAGTACTTC
NA	NA	TRBV9	TRBJ2-7	CASSVLGSSYEQYF	TGTGCCAGCAGCGTATTGGGGAGCTCCTACGAGCAGTACTTC
TRBD1	NA	TRBV2	TRBJ1-6	CASSESDRGNSPLHF	TGTGCCAGCAGTGAAAGTGACAGGGGAAATTCACCCCTCCACTTT
NA	NA	TRBV6-1	TRBJ2-7	CASSDPWASDEQYF	TGTGCCAGCAGTGATCCCTGGGCATCGGACGAGCAGTACTTC
NA	NA	TRBV7-9	TRBJ1-1	CASSLDGEVNTEAFF	TGTGCCAGCAGCTTAGACGGGGAAGTGAACACTGAAGCTTTCTTT
TRBD1	NA	TRBV2	TRBJ1-2	CASRPSGQDGYTF	TGTGCCAGCAGGCCCAGCGGACAGGATGGCTACACCTTC
TRBD1	NA	TRBV27	TRBJ2-7	CASSLSANRGYEQYF	TGTGCCAGCAGTTTATCCGCGAACAGGGGGTACGAGCAGTACTTC
TRBD1	NA	TRBV7-2	TRBJ1-5	CASATGEGNQPQHF	TGTGCCAGCGCAACAGGGGAAGGCAATCAGCCCCAGCATTTT
NA	NA	TRBV6-5	TRBJ1-1	CASVETRLLNTEAFF	TGTGCCAGCGTTGAGACACGGCTCTTGAACACTGAAGCTTTCTTT
NA	NA	TRBV28	TRBJ2-7	CASRNLAVSSYEQYF	TGTGCCAGCCGGAACCTAGCCGTTAGCTCCTACGAGCAGTACTTC
NA	NA	TRBV15	TRBJ1-5	CATSRVPSQPQHF	TGTGCCACCAGCAGAGTCCCATCCCAGCCCCAGCATTTT
TRBD1	NA	TRBV30	TRBJ1-4	CAANPGQSPTNEKLFF	TGTGCCGCAAACCCGGGACAGTCCCCAACTAATGAAAAACTGTTTTTT
TRBD2	once	TRBV2	TRBJ2-1	CASAGASGASDYNEQFF	TGTGCCAGCGCCGGGGCTAGCGGAGCCTCCGACTACAATGAGCAGTTCTTC
NA	NA	TRBV19	TRBJ1-3	CASSPGQQLNTIYF	TGTGCCAGTAGCCCAGGACAGCAACTAAACACCATATATTTT
TRBD2	NA	TRBV13	TRBJ2-5	CASSSGTSGTPRTQYF	TGTGCCAGCAGCTCCGGGACTAGCGGGACTCCGAGGACCCAGTACTTC
TRBD2	NA	TRBV30	TRBJ2-3	CAWTLGLAGVADTQYF	TGTGCCTGGACTCTCGGACTAGCGGGAGTGGCAGATACGCAGTATTTT
TRBD1	NA	TRBV4-3	TRBJ1-4	CASSQFGTGASNEKLFF	TGCGCCAGCAGCCAGTTCGGGACAGGAGCTTCTAATGAAAAACTGTTTTTT
NA	NA	TRBV5-1	TRBJ2-1	CASTPHSSYNEQFF	TGCGCCAGCACCCCTCACAGCTCCTACAATGAGCAGTTCTTC
NA	NA	TRBV28	TRBJ2-3	CASSTPGDFTDTQYF	TGTGCCAGCAGTACACCCGGGGACTTCACAGATACGCAGTATTTT
TRBD1	NA	TRBV5-1	TRBJ2-7	CASSDARGSVEQYF	TGCGCCAGTTCCGACGCCAGGGGGTCAGTTGAGCAGTACTTC
TRBD2	NA	TRBV19	TRBJ2-7	CASSSGEGSYEQYF	TGTGCCAGTAGTTCCGGGGAGGGGTCCTACGAGCAGTACTTC
TRBD1	NA	TRBV5-1	TRBJ2-3	CASSLRMTGATDTQYF	TGCGCCAGCAGCTTGCGGATGACAGGGGCAACAGATACGCAGTATTTT
TRBD1	NA	TRBV6-5	TRBJ2-3	CASSPGGLLDTQYF	TGTGCCAGCAGTCCAGGGGGCTTGTTAGATACGCAGTATTTT
TRBD2	NA	TRBV7-9	TRBJ2-1	CASTSVSGRSSYNEQFF	TGTGCCAGCACTTCTGTTAGCGGGAGGTCATCCTACAATGAGCAGTTCTTC
NA	NA	TRBV6-5	TRBJ1-1	CASSYVVQGFTEAFF	TGTGCCAGCAGTTACGTAGTACAGGGTTTCACTGAAGCTTTCTTT
NA	NA	TRBV6-6	TRBJ1-2	CASSYEPQRGYTF	TGTGCCAGCAGTTACGAGCCTCAGCGGGGCTACACCTTC
NA	NA	TRBV9	TRBJ1-1	CASSVRGENTEAFF	TGTGCCAGCAGCGTACGGGGGGAGAACACTGAAGCTTTCTTT
TRBD2	NA	TRBV27	TRBJ2-2	CASSLSPSGRNTGELFF	TGTGCCAGCAGTTTATCGCCAAGCGGGAGGAACACCGGGGAGCTGTTTTTT
TRBD1	NA	TRBV6-5	TRBJ1-5	CASSRQGGNQPQHF	TGTGCCAGCAGTCGACAGGGTGGCAATCAGCCCCAGCATTTT
TRBD2	NA	TRBV25-1	TRBJ2-3	CASSEVRGREGADTQYF	TGTGCCAGCAGTGAAGTTCGCGGGAGGGAAGGGGCAGATACGCAGTATTTT
TRBD2	NA	TRBV13	TRBJ2-7	CASSSLGSGSWEQYF	TGTGCCAGCAGCTCCCTCGGGAGCGGGAGTTGGGAGCAGTACTTC
TRBD1	NA	TRBV15	TRBJ2-1	CATSRDFGQGRVRFF	TGTGCCACCAGCAGAGATTTCGGACAGGGGAGGGTGCGGTTCTTC
NA	NA	TRBV9	TRBJ2-3	CASSVGNSGTDTQYF	TGTGCCAGCAGCGTAGGGAATAGCGGCACAGATACGCAGTATTTT
TRBD2	NA	TRBV18	TRBJ2-5	CASSPPVASGTETQYF	TGTGCCAGCTCACCACCGGTTGCTAGCGGGACTGAGACCCAGTACTTC
TRBD2	NA	TRBV19	TRBJ2-7	CASSLAGEREQYF	TGTGCCAGTTCTCTAGCGGGAGAACGGGAGCAGTACTTC
NA	NA	TRBV2	TRBJ1-3	CASSDSVGNTIYF	TGTGCCAGCAGTGATTCCGTTGGAAACACCATATATTTT
NA	NA	TRBV28	TRBJ2-6	CASSPMTGSGANVLTF	TGTGCCAGCAGTCCGATGACAGGTTCTGGGGCCAACGTCCTGACTTTC
NA	once	TRBV6-5	TRBJ1-2	CASKETDNYGYTF	TGTGCCAGCAAGGAGACCGACAACTATGGCTACACCTTC
TRBD1	NA	TRBV6-1	TRBJ1-1	CASSELHRGSPSETEAFF	TGTGCCAGCAGTGAATTACACAGGGGCAGTCCATCGGAGACTGAAGCTTTCTTT
NA	NA	TRBV30	TRBJ2-3	CAWSVRSSTDTQYF	TGTGCCTGGAGTGTCAGGTCAAGCACAGATACGCAGTATTTT
TRBD1	NA	TRBV9	TRBJ2-7	CASSLGTGGVYEQYF	TGTGCCAGCAGCCTCGGGACAGGGGGGGTCTACGAGCAGTACTTC
NA	NA	TRBV27	TRBJ1-1	CASSWTAKLGVNTEAFF	TGTGCCAGCAGTTGGACAGCAAAGCTCGGGGTTAACACTGAAGCTTTCTTT